The rows below give T cell receptor beta chains drawn from one sample of a study of blood T cell repertoires in COVID-19. The protocol was immunoSEQ multiplex PCR, while the TCRdb copy is restricted to in-frame clones and leaves out a portion. The repertoire holds around 300,000 clones, with almost 90% as singletons. Material: PBMCs or T cells enriched from blood (not recorded which). Receptors originate from a woman aged 18 to 35 with acute COVID-19. Both conserved end residues are part of each CDR3. Fields, in order: V gene, J gene, clone size, D gene, CDR3 length, CDR3 protein, CDR3 DNA. D genes are given only for firm matches. A row's size may be missing; if present it is once, few, many or a size class.

>TRBV28|TRBJ2-1|.|TRBD2|16
CASSYLTSGKNNEQFF
TGTGCCAGCAGCTACCTTACTAGCGGAAAGAACAATGAGCAGTTCTTC
>TRBV27|TRBJ2-7|.|.|13
CASSFRAGIEQYF
TGTGCCAGCAGTTTTCGGGCGGGAATCGAGCAGTACTTC
>TRBV19|TRBJ1-1|.|.|16
CASISDLGRGQAEAFF
TGTGCCAGTATATCCGATTTGGGTAGGGGTCAGGCTGAAGCTTTCTTT
>TRBV7-2|TRBJ1-1|.|.|14
CASSSWGPSTEAFF
TGTGCCAGCAGCTCATGGGGGCCTTCAACTGAAGCTTTCTTT
>TRBV28|TRBJ1-2|.|TRBD1|14
CASRGQGSNYGYTF
TGTGCCAGCCGAGGACAGGGAAGTAACTATGGCTACACCTTC
>TRBV3-1/TRBV3-2|TRBJ2-1|once|TRBD2|18
CASSQVAGGTSSYNEQFF
TGTGCCAGCAGCCAAGTGGCGGGAGGTACGAGCTCCTACAATGAGCAGTTCTTC
>TRBV18|TRBJ2-5|.|.|13
CASSRAVQETQYF
TGTGCCAGCTCACGGGCAGTACAAGAGACCCAGTACTTC
>TRBV14|TRBJ1-2|.|TRBD1|17
CASSQSRGRQVNYGYTF
TGTGCCAGCAGCCAATCGAGGGGGCGACAGGTTAACTATGGCTACACCTTC
>TRBV28|TRBJ2-1|.|.|13
CASRGVSYNEQFF
TGTGCCAGCAGAGGGGTCTCCTACAATGAGCAGTTCTTC
>TRBV5-1|TRBJ2-6|.|TRBD1|16
CASSWDRSSGANVLTF
TGCGCCAGCAGCTGGGACAGGAGCTCTGGGGCCAACGTCCTGACTTTC
>TRBV6-5|TRBJ1-2|.|.|11
CASSPGDGYTF
TGTGCCAGCTCGCCAGGGGACGGCTACACCTTC
>TRBV4-1|TRBJ2-3|.|.|17
CASSQVLTLGVGDTQYF
TGCGCCAGCAGCCAAGTTTTGACCCTCGGGGTAGGAGATACGCAGTATTTT
>TRBV5-6|TRBJ2-7|.|TRBD1|14
CASSLTQGARVEYF
TGTGCCAGCAGCTTAACACAGGGGGCGCGGGTGGAGTACTTC
>TRBV5-1|TRBJ2-1|.|TRBD2|15
CASSFDGRPFNEQFF
TGCGCCAGCAGCTTTGACGGGAGGCCCTTCAATGAGCAGTTCTTC
>TRBV9|TRBJ2-1|.|TRBD2|18
CASSRNRAREGSYNEQFF
TGTGCCAGCAGCCGAAACCGTGCCAGGGAGGGATCCTACAATGAGCAGTTCTTC
>TRBV4-2|TRBJ1-2|once|TRBD1|16
CASSQDSQGARGGYTF
TGTGCCAGCAGCCAAGATTCTCAGGGGGCTCGTGGTGGCTACACCTTC
>TRBV19|TRBJ1-3|.|TRBD1|18
CASSTSTGTGGSGNTIYF
TGTGCCAGTAGTACCTCAACTGGGACAGGCGGCTCTGGAAACACCATATATTTT
>TRBV19|TRBJ2-3|.|.|15
CASSGTPERAEAQYF
TGTGCCAGTAGTGGAACCCCTGAGCGGGCGGAGGCGCAGTATTTT
>TRBV18|TRBJ2-1|.|TRBD2|15
CASSPGLAGHNEQFF
TGTGCCAGCTCACCGGGACTAGCGGGACACAATGAGCAGTTCTTC
>TRBV27|TRBJ1-2|once|TRBD1|17
CASSLYPGGGTDYGYTF
TGTGCCAGCAGTTTATACCCCGGGGGCGGGACAGACTATGGCTACACCTTC
>TRBV28|TRBJ2-7|.|TRBD1|13
CASSWGQGYEQYF
TGTGCCAGCAGTTGGGGACAGGGCTACGAGCAGTACTTC
>TRBV3-1/TRBV3-2|TRBJ1-1|.|.|14
CASSQGDTDTEAFF
TGTGCCAGCAGCCAAGGAGACACAGACACTGAAGCTTTCTTT
>TRBV6-5|TRBJ2-7|once|TRBD1|15
CASSKTGTGDYEQYF
TGTGCCAGCAGTAAAACCGGGACAGGGGACTACGAGCAGTACTTC
>TRBV4-2|TRBJ2-1|.|.|15
CASSQGLGGYNEQFF
TGTGCCAGCAGCCAAGGGCTAGGAGGCTACAATGAGCAGTTCTTC
>TRBV27|TRBJ2-2|.|TRBD2|17
CASSLRPWREGAGELFF
TGTGCCAGCAGTTTACGTCCCTGGCGGGAGGGTGCCGGGGAGCTGTTTTTT
>TRBV11-2|TRBJ2-1|.|TRBD1|13
CASSSGQYNEQFF
TGTGCCAGCAGCTCGGGACAGTACAATGAGCAGTTCTTC
>TRBV29-1|TRBJ1-1|few|TRBD1|15
CSVLPGQALNTEAFF
TGCAGCGTTTTACCGGGACAGGCCTTGAACACTGAAGCTTTCTTT
>TRBV5-4|TRBJ1-1|.|.|13
CASRSRQGTEAFF
TGTGCCAGCAGGTCGCGGCAAGGCACTGAAGCTTTCTTT
>TRBV21-1|TRBJ2-5|.|.|16
CASSTRLAGRQETQYF
TGTGCCAGCAGCACCCGACTAGCGGGGCGGCAAGAGACCCAGTACTTC
>TRBV6-5|TRBJ1-2|.|TRBD1|15
CASSPRAGGGYGYTF
TGTGCCAGCAGCCCAAGGGCAGGGGGTGGCTATGGCTACACCTTC
>TRBV3-1/TRBV3-2|TRBJ1-5|.|.|15
CASSHGRDSNQPQHF
TGTGCCAGCAGCCACGGACGGGATAGCAATCAGCCCCAGCATTTT
>TRBV18|TRBJ2-5|.|TRBD1|15
CASSPPGTGSETQYF
TGTGCCAGCTCACCACCCGGGACAGGGTCAGAGACCCAGTACTTC
>TRBV24-1|TRBJ2-1|.|.|18
CATSGSGGETGKYNEQFF
TGTGCCACCTCCGGTTCGGGGGGAGAAACAGGGAAATACAATGAGCAGTTCTTC
>TRBV11-2|TRBJ2-3|.|.|14
CASSFHYFLDTQYF
TGTGCCAGCAGCTTCCACTACTTTTTAGATACGCAGTATTTT
>TRBV28|TRBJ2-7|few|TRBD1|17
CASSASYRGVSNYEQYF
TGTGCCAGCAGTGCCTCATACAGGGGAGTTTCAAACTACGAGCAGTACTTC
>TRBV3-1/TRBV3-2|TRBJ2-7|.|TRBD2|22
CASSRRVLAGAGGTPSSYEQYF
TGTGCCAGCAGCCGTAGGGTCTTAGCGGGAGCTGGAGGAACCCCAAGCTCCTACGAGCAGTACTTC
>TRBV2|TRBJ2-1|.|TRBD1|14
CASRAGTASNEQFF
TGTGCCAGCAGGGCCGGGACAGCCTCTAATGAGCAGTTCTTC
>TRBV27|TRBJ1-1|.|.|15
CASSSQTLALTEAFF
TGTGCCAGCAGTTCACAGACATTGGCGTTGACTGAAGCTTTCTTT
>TRBV4-1|TRBJ2-2|.|.|15
CASSQGRSNTGELFF
TGCGCCAGCAGCCAAGGGCGGTCGAACACCGGGGAGCTGTTTTTT
>TRBV5-1|TRBJ2-7|.|.|12
CASSGQGYEQYF
TGCGCCAGCAGCGGTCAGGGCTACGAGCAGTACTTC
>TRBV25-1|TRBJ2-3|.|TRBD2|16
CASSGTSGSLRDTQYF
TGTGCCAGCAGCGGGACTAGCGGGAGTTTAAGAGATACGCAGTATTTT
>TRBV5-1|TRBJ2-7|.|TRBD1|14
CASSWRQGPYEQYF
TGCGCCAGCAGCTGGAGACAGGGCCCCTACGAGCAGTACTTC
>TRBV30|TRBJ2-1|.|TRBD1|14
CAFASGTDYNEQFF
TGTGCCTTTGCCTCGGGGACAGATTACAATGAGCAGTTCTTC
>TRBV7-2|TRBJ1-1|once|.|15
CASSSTTGRWTEAFF
TGTGCCAGCAGCTCTACAACAGGGCGGTGGACTGAAGCTTTCTTT
>TRBV7-2|TRBJ2-3|.|TRBD2|13
CASSLPGLAGQYF
TGTGCCAGCAGCTTGCCGGGACTAGCGGGGCAGTATTTT
>TRBV27|TRBJ2-3|few|.|15
CASSLSFGGTDTQYF
TGTGCCAGCAGTTTATCTTTTGGGGGGACAGATACGCAGTATTTT
>TRBV18|TRBJ1-1|once|.|13
CASSPQGITEAFF
TGTGCCAGCTCACCTCAGGGTATCACTGAAGCTTTCTTT
>TRBV19|TRBJ2-1|.|TRBD2|15
CASSILTGGHNEQFF
TGTGCCAGTAGTATACTAACGGGAGGACACAATGAGCAGTTCTTC
>TRBV4-2|TRBJ2-7|.|.|14
CASSLTVSSYEQYF
TGTGCCAGCAGCCTGACAGTCAGCTCCTACGAGCAGTACTTC
>TRBV4-1|TRBJ1-4|.|TRBD1|15
CASSQGGTGGEKLFF
TGCGCCAGCAGCCAAGGTGGAACAGGGGGAGAAAAACTGTTTTTT
>TRBV10-3|TRBJ2-1|.|.|14
CAIKGTVSYNEQFF
TGTGCCATCAAAGGAACAGTCTCCTACAATGAGCAGTTCTTC
>TRBV5-4|TRBJ2-3|.|.|14
CASSLVVGTDTQYF
TGTGCCAGCAGCTTGGTTGTAGGCACAGATACGCAGTATTTT